Included here is one T cell receptor (beta chain) sequence, with context. The source of the sample is a study of shared clonotypes between healthy human individuals. Method: immunoSEQ multiplex PCR; TCRdb's copy keeps in-frame clones and lacks some. The sample has about 2.1 million clones; approximately 94% are singletons. Naive CD8 populations comprised CD45RO-negative cells positively selected for CCR7, excluding terminally differentiated effector memory CD45RA+ cells. J gave up 4 bases and V 4 bases, and 10 bases lay outside the gene matches. This CDR3 contains 16 residues. Germline-derived CDR1 and CDR2 are PRHDT and FYEKMQ (reference sequence).

The clonotype comes from a man younger than 35 in good health. Some clones in this sample may be carry-over from other donors' samples. This chain uses TRBV13 with TRBJ2-5; 9 positions match TRBD2. The source material was naive CD8+ T cells from PBMCs. CDR3 sequence reads: CASSSRTSALGETQYF. Here the CDR3 DNA reads TGTGCCAGCAGCTCGCGGACTAGCGCCCTGGGAGAGACCCAGTACTTC.